What follows describes a single T cell receptor beta chain. The sample originates from a study of T cell repertoires in cytomegalovirus infection. As for the study in general: Based on public TCR beta signatures, there were indications of CMV infection and of a matching HLA type.

The CDR3 is 13 amino acids. V was clipped by 1 base and J by 2 bases, with 5 bases between them. Germline CDR1 SGHTA, CDR2 FQGNSA. TCRdb re-called the reads through MiXCR, storing one row per CDR3 protein. Of 200,000 or so distinct CDR3 sequences in the sample, 28% were seen once. This sequence was found in a human donor in good health (CMV status not recorded). Some clones in this sample may be carry-over from other donors' samples. Material for sequencing was PBMCs. The rearrangement links TRBV7-2 to TRBJ1-1; D call uncertain. The CDR3 nucleotides read TGTGCCAGCAGCTTAGAACATAACACTGAAGCTTTCTTT. Protein: CASSLEHNTEAFF.